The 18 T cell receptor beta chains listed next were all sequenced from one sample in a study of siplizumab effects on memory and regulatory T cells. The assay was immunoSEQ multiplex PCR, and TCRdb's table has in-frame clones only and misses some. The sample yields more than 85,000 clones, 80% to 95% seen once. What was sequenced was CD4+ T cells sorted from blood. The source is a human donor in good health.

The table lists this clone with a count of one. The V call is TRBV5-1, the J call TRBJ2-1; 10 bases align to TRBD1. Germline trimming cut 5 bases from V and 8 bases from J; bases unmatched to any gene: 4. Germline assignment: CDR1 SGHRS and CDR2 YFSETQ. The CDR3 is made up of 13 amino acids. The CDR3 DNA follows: TGCGCCAGCAGAGTGACAGGGGGCTATGAGCAGTTCTTC. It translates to CASRVTGGYEQFF.

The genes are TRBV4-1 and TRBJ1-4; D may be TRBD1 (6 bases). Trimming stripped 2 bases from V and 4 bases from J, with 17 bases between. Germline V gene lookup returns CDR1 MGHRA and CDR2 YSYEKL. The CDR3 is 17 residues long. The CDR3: CASSQKGATRGNEKLFF. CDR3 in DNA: TGCGCCAGCAGCCAAAAGGGTGCGACCAGGGGTAATGAAAAACTGTTTTTT.

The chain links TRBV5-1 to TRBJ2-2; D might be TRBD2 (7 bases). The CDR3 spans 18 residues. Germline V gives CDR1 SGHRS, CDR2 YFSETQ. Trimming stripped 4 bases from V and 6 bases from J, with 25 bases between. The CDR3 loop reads CASSRGARGVKMSGELFF. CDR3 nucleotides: TGCGCCAGCAGCCGGGGGGCCAGGGGCGTAAAAATGTCCGGGGAGCTGTTTTTT. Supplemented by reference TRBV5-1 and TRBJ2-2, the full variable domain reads KAGVTQTPRYLIKTRGQQVTLSCSPISGHRSVSWYQQTPGQGLQFLFEYFSETQRNKGNFPGRFSGRQFSNSRSEMNVSTLELGDSALYLCASSRGARGVKMSGELFFGEGSRLTVL.

Written as DNA, the CDR3 is TGTGCCAGCACTCACAGGGTTTTGACTAATGAAAAACTGTTTTTT. Residues: CASTHRVLTNEKLFF. The chain recombines TRBV2 with TRBJ1-4, with D tentatively TRBD1 (6 bases). CDR1 and CDR2 from the germline V gene are SNHLY and FYNNEI. V gave up 7 bases and J gave up 2 bases, with 14 bases separating them. CDR3 length: 15 amino acids.

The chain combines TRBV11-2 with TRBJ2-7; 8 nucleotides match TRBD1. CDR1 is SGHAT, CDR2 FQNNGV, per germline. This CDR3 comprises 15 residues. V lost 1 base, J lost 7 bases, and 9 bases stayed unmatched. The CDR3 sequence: CASSLVTGGSGEQYF. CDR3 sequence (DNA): TGTGCCAGCAGCTTAGTAACAGGGGGATCCGGGGAGCAGTACTTC.

CDR3 amino acids: CASSFLAGGPSAYNEQFF. The DNA for the CDR3 is TGTGCCAGCAGCTTCCTAGCGGGAGGGCCTTCTGCTTACAATGAGCAGTTCTTC. This chain joins TRBV11-2 and TRBJ2-1; TRBD2 aligns across 12 bases. This CDR3 is 18 amino acids long. With V trimmed by 3 bases and J by 4 bases, 10 bases remained unmatched. In germline, CDR1 is SGHAT, CDR2 FQNNGV.

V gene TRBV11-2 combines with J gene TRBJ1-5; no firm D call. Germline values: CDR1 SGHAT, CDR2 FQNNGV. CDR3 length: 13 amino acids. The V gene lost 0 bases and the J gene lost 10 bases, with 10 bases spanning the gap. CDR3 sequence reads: CASSLDTGNPQHF. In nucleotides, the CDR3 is TGTGCCAGCAGCTTAGATACTGGAAACCCCCAGCATTTT.

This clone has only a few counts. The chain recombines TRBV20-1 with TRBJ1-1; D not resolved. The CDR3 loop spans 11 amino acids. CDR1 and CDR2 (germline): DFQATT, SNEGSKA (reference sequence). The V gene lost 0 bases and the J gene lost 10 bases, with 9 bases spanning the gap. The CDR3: CSARESTSAFF. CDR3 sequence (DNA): TGCAGTGCTAGAGAGTCCACCTCAGCTTTCTTT.

The DNA of the CDR3 is TGTGCCAGCAGTCCGAATTCCGGGACAGGCCCTAGGGAGCAGTTCTTC. Its protein is CASSPNSGTGPREQFF. This rearrangement joins TRBV27 to TRBJ2-1, with 8 bases aligning to TRBD1. V shed 5 bases and J 10 bases; nucleotides not matched to a gene: 16. CDR3 length: 16 residues. Germline V gene lookup returns CDR1 MNHEY and CDR2 SMNVEV (reference sequence).

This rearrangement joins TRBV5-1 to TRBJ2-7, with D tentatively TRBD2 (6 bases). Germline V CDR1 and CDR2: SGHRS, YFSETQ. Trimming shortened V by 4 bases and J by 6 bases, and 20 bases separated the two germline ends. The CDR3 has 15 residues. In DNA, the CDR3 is TGCGCCAGCAGCCGGGACTCCGGTGGACTGGGCGAGCAGTACTTC. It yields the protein CASSRDSGGLGEQYF.

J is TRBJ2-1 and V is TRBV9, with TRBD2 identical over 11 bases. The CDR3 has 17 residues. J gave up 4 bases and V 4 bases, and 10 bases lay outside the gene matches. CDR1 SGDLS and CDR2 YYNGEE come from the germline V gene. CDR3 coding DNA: TGTGCCAGCAGCACAAGGATAGCGGGAGGGGGTTACAATGAGCAGTTCTTC. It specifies CASSTRIAGGGYNEQFF.

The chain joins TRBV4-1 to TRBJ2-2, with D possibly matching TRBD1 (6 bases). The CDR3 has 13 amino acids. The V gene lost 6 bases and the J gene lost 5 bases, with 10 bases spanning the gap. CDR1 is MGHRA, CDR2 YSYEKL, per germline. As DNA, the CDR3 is TGCGCCAGCAGGCAAACAGGGACCGGGGAGCTGTTTTTT. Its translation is CASRQTGTGELFF.

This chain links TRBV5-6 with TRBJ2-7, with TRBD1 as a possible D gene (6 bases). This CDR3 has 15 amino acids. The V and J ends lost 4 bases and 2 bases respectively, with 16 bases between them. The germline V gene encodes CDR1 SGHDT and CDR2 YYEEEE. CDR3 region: CASSARPGHTYEQYF. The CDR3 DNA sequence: TGTGCCAGCAGCGCACGGCCGGGACACACCTACGAGCAGTACTTC.

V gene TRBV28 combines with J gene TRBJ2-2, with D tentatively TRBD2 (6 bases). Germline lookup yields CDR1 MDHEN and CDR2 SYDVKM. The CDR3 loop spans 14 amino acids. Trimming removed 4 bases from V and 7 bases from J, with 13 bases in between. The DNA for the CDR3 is TGTGCCAGCAGTTCCGGGGGATCAAACGGGGAGCTGTTTTTT. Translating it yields CASSSGGSNGELFF.

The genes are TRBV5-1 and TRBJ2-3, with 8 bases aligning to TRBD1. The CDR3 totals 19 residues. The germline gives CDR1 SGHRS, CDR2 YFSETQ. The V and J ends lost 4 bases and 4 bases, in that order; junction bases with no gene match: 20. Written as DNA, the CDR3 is TGCGCCAGCAGCCGATATAAAACTAGGGACAGGACTTCGGCAGATACGCAGTATTTT. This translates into CASSRYKTRDRTSADTQYF.

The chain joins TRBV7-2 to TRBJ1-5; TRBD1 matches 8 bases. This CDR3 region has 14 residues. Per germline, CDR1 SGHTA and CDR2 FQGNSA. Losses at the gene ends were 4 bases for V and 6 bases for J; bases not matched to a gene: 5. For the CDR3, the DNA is TGTGCCAGCAGCTCCGACAGGGGCAGTCAGCCCCAGCATTTT. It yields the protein CASSSDRGSQPQHF.

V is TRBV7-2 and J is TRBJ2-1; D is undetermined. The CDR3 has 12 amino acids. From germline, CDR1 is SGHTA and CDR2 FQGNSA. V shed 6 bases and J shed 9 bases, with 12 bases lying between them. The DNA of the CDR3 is TGTGCCAGCAGGGTAGTGGGCGGTGAGCAGTTCTTC. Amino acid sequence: CASRVVGGEQFF. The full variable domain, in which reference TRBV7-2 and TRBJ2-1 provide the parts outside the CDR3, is GAGVSQSPSNKVTEKGKDVELRCDPISGHTALYWYRQSLGQGLEFLIYFQGNSAPDKSGLPSDRFSAERTGGSVSTLTIQRTQQEDSAVYLCASRVVGGEQFFGPGTRLTVL.

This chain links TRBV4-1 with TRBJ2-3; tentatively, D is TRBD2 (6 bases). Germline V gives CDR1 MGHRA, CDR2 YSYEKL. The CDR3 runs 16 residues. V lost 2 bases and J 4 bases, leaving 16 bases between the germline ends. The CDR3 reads CASSQSVPGAADTQYF. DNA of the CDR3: TGCGCCAGCAGCCAATCGGTCCCGGGAGCAGCAGATACGCAGTATTTT.